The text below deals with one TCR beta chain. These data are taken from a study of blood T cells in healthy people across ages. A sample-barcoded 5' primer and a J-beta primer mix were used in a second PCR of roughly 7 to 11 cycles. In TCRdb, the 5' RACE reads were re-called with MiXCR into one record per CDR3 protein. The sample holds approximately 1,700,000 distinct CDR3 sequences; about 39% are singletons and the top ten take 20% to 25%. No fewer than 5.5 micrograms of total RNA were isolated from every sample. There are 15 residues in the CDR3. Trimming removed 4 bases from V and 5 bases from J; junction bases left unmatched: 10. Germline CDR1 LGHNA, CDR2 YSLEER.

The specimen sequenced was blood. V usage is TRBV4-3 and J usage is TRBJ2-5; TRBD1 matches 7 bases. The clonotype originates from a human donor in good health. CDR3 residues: CASSLGPGGCETQYF. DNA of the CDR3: TGCGCCAGCAGCCTAGGTCCAGGGGGATGCGAGACCCAGTACTTC.